One sample yielded the 25 T cell receptor beta chains listed below, sequenced in a study of Graves' ophthalmopathy and Graves' hyperthyroidism. For repertoire sequencing, the TCR beta CDR3 regions were amplified from RNA transcripts. Amplification began with first-round RT-PCR using HTBI primers, then second-round multiplex PCR was performed. TCRdb passed the multiplex PCR reads through MiXCR, listing each CDR3 protein once. The data show around 670,000 distinct CDR3 sequences, 40% seen once. Sequenced sample: peripheral blood. The origin of the receptors is an adult man with Graves' ophthalmopathy.

A note on this clonotype: One end of the junction does not line up with germline, which may come from a read error. This chain links TRBV25-1 with TRBJ2-2; D possibly matches TRBD1 or TRBD2 (8 bases each). The CDR3 has 16 amino acids. Germline V gives CDR1 MGHDK, CDR2 SYGVNS. As DNA, the CDR3 is TGTGCCAGCAGTCGGGGGGGGACAGGCAACACCGGGGAGCTGTCTTTT. Encoded protein: CASSRGGTGNTGELSF.

V gene TRBV10-3 combines with J gene TRBJ1-6; D may be TRBD1 (5 bases). The germline gives CDR1 ENHRY, CDR2 SYGVKD. The CDR3 extends over 17 amino acids. Trimming stripped 11 bases from V and 4 bases from J, with 24 bases between. The DNA for the CDR3 is TGTGCCGGCAGTGAAATCAATTGGGGGAATTATAATTCACCCCTCCACTTT. Residues: CAGSEINWGNYNSPLHF.

This clonotype was detected many times. The V and J genes are TRBV7-9 and TRBJ1-6; tentative D call: TRBD1 (5 bases). The V gene lost 1 base and the J gene lost 14 bases, with 12 bases spanning the gap. The CDR3 totals 13 residues. Germline loops: CDR1 SEHNR, CDR2 FQNEAQ (reference sequence). The CDR3, as DNA: TGTGCCAGCAGCTTAGGGACTTCGGGGGCCCTCCACTTT. This encodes CASSLGTSGALHF.

The chain recombines TRBV2 with TRBJ2-7; 7 bases agree with TRBD1. CDR1 and CDR2 from the germline V gene are SNHLY and FYNNEI. The CDR3 loop spans 14 amino acids. The trim removed 3 bases at V and 2 bases at J, leaving 4 bases unmatched. The CDR3 sequence: CASSDLQGPYEQYF. The CDR3 bases are TGTGCCAGCAGTGACTTACAGGGGCCCTACGAGCAGTACTTC.

Points on this clonotype: Possible read error: a much larger clone is one base away. The chain has TRBV7-9 and TRBJ2-7, with unresolved D. V was clipped by 5 bases and J by 5 bases, with 7 bases between them. The CDR3 totals 11 residues. Germline lookup yields CDR1 SEHNR and CDR2 FQNEAQ (reference sequence). CDR3 coding DNA: TGTGCCAGCAGCATTAGGGACGAGCAGTACTTC. Translated: CASSIRDEQYF.

V and J are TRBV29-1 and TRBJ1-2; 9 nucleotides line up with TRBD1. CDR3 length: 14 amino acids. J was trimmed by 6 bases and V by 3 bases; bases with no gene match: 8. Germline V gene sequence: CDR1 SQVTM, CDR2 ANQGSEA. Here the CDR3 DNA reads TGCAGCGTTGATAAGATGGGACAGGGTAATGGCTACACCTTC. Its translation: CSVDKMGQGNGYTF.

The rearrangement uses TRBV11-2 and TRBJ1-2, with a weak D call TRBD1 (6 bases). The CDR3 spans 15 residues. CDR1 is SGHAT, CDR2 FQNNGV, per germline. The germline V and J ends were trimmed by 2 bases and 7 bases, with 17 bases remaining between them. In nucleotides, the CDR3 is TGTGCCAGCAGCTTAAGTACAGGGATTGTGTTTGGCTACACCTTC. It specifies CASSLSTGIVFGYTF.

This clonotype came up a few times. This chain uses TRBV19 with TRBJ1-1, with TRBD1 identical over 8 bases. This CDR3 is 14 amino acids long. Germline V gene lookup returns CDR1 LNHDA and CDR2 SQIVND (reference sequence). V lost 7 bases to trimming and J lost 0 bases; unmatched junction nucleotides: 4. The CDR3 loop is CASTGDRLNTEAFF. The CDR3 coding sequence is TGTGCCAGTACCGGGGACAGGTTGAACACTGAAGCTTTCTTT.

V usage is TRBV2 and J usage is TRBJ2-2, with D uncertain. V gave up 5 bases and J gave up 5 bases, with 6 bases separating them. CDR3 size: 12 residues. The germline CDR1 and CDR2 sequences are SNHLY and FYNNEI. CDR3 loop: CASSFTTGELFF. CDR3 coding DNA: TGTGCCAGCAGTTTTACAACCGGGGAGCTGTTTTTT.

The V and J genes are TRBV10-3 and TRBJ1-1; no reliable D call. V gave up 10 bases and J gave up 2 bases, with 17 bases separating them. Germline CDR1 is ENHRY and CDR2 is SYGVKD. The CDR3 runs 14 residues. The CDR3: CASSPKAVNTEAFF. In nucleotides, the CDR3 is TGTGCCAGCAGCCCGAAGGCGGTTAACACTGAAGCTTTCTTT.

The CDR3 spells CASSSGLAYQETQYF. CDR3 in DNA: TGTGCCAGCAGCTCGGGACTAGCGTACCAAGAGACCCAGTACTTC. The rearrangement joins TRBV5-4 to TRBJ2-5, with 10 bases aligning to TRBD2. The CDR3 has 15 amino acids. V dropped 3 bases and J dropped 0; count of bases not matched to a gene: 2. Per germline, CDR1 SGHNT and CDR2 YYREEE (reference sequence).

V usage is TRBV15 and J usage is TRBJ1-6; TRBD1 matches at 7 bases. Germline V gene sequence: CDR1 LNHNV, CDR2 YYDKDF (reference sequence). This CDR3 is 18 amino acids long. V was pared by 3 bases and J by 0 bases, with 8 bases of the junction left unmatched. For the CDR3, the DNA is TGTGCCACCAGCAGGGCGGGACAGCGTGGCTCCTATAATTCACCCCTCCACTTT. This encodes CATSRAGQRGSYNSPLHF.

About this clonotype: A much larger clonotype is one base distant, so this may be a read error. The chain combines TRBV24-1 with TRBJ1-5, with 9 bases lining up with TRBD1. The CDR3 length is 17 residues. Germline CDR1 is KGHDR and CDR2 is SFDVKD. In DNA, the CDR3 is TGTGCCAGCAGTGACCCGGGACAGGGATATAGCAATCAGCCCCAGCATTTT. Its translation is CASSDPGQGYSNQPQHF.

The chain links TRBV19 to TRBJ1-2; D unresolved. This CDR3 spans 13 amino acids. With 11 bases removed from V and 0 bases from J, the gap between germline ends came to 13 bases. Germline V gene sequence: CDR1 LNHDA, CDR2 SQIVND (reference sequence). The CDR3 nucleotides read TGTGCCTGGAGTGCCTCACCTAACTATGGCTACACCTTC. It yields the protein CAWSASPNYGYTF.

The J gene is TRBJ1-2, the V gene TRBV4-1; tentative D call: TRBD1 (6 bases). Germline V gene sequence: CDR1 MGHRA, CDR2 YSYEKL. The CDR3 is made up of 15 amino acids. V was clipped by 0 bases and J by 4 bases, with 12 bases between them. The CDR3 spells CASSQDRTVPYGYTF. CDR3 coding DNA: TGCGCCAGCAGCCAAGATAGGACAGTCCCCTATGGCTACACCTTC.

The chain's CDR3 is CASSPLTGTDSNQPQHF. CDR3 nucleotide sequence: TGTGCCAGCAGCCCGTTGACAGGGACGGATAGCAATCAGCCCCAGCATTTT. The chain recombines TRBV5-8 with TRBJ1-5; 7 nucleotides align to TRBD1. The V and J ends lost 4 bases and 0 bases, in that order; junction bases with no gene match: 10. There are 17 residues in the CDR3. The germline V gene encodes CDR1 SGHTS and CDR2 YDEGEE.

Many counts were recorded for this clonotype. The junction shows a germline mismatch at one end, possibly a read error. This chain links TRBV10-2 with TRBJ1-2; TRBD1 agrees at 9 bases. Germline lookup yields CDR1 WSHSY and CDR2 SAAADI. This CDR3 is built from 14 residues. CDR3 sequence reads: CTSSEGQGSYGYTF. The CDR3 DNA reads TGCACCAGCAGTGAGGGACAGGGCTCCTATGGCTACACCTTC.

Ten or more counts support this clonotype. The chain carries TRBV29-1 and TRBJ2-7, with D perhaps matching TRBD1 or TRBD2 (5 bases each). The CDR3 has 16 residues. Per the germline V gene, CDR1 is SQVTM and CDR2 is ANQGSEA. V was trimmed by 0 bases and J by 0 bases, leaving 15 bases between them. This chain's CDR3 is CSVEEDLGTVSYEQYF. The CDR3 nucleotides are TGCAGCGTTGAAGAGGATCTAGGGACGGTCTCCTACGAGCAGTACTTC.

This clonotype has only a few counts. The CDR3 nucleotides are TGTGCCATCAGCTTCTCGTCGAGGGAGCTGTTTTTT. Amino acids: CAISFSSRELFF. This chain uses TRBV10-3 with TRBJ2-2; D gene unclear. Trimming shortened V by 6 bases and J by 9 bases, and 11 bases separated the two germline ends. The V gene's germline CDR1 is ENHRY and CDR2 SYGVKD. The CDR3 is 12 amino acids.

The CDR3 reads CASSIRFSGSADTQYF. In nucleotides, the CDR3 is TGCGCCAGCAGCATCCGCTTTAGCGGGAGTGCAGATACGCAGTATTTT. The V and J genes are TRBV5-1 and TRBJ2-3; 9 bases align to TRBD2. The CDR3 spans 16 residues. Looked up from germline, CDR1 is SGHRS and CDR2 is YFSETQ. Germline trimming cut 4 bases from V and 4 bases from J; bases unmatched to any gene: 10.

This clonotype was seen a handful of times. V is TRBV7-9 and J is TRBJ2-2; no clear D. V lost 6 bases and J lost 5, with 13 bases in between. Germline assignment: CDR1 SEHNR and CDR2 FQNEAQ (reference sequence). The CDR3 consists of 14 residues. The chain's CDR3 is CASSYGSRTGELFF. The CDR3 DNA is TGTGCCAGCAGTTACGGGTCGCGGACCGGGGAGCTGTTTTTT.

The CDR3, as DNA: TGTGCCAGCAGCTTAAAAGGACCAGGGGCGTTAGGGAATTCACCCCTCCACTTT. This codes for CASSLKGPGALGNSPLHF. This chain joins TRBV7-3 and TRBJ1-6; tentatively, D is TRBD1 (6 bases). V lost 1 base and J 7 bases, leaving 20 bases between the germline ends. Germline CDR1 SGHTA, CDR2 FQGTGA. The CDR3 runs to 18 residues.

V usage is TRBV7-9 and J usage is TRBJ1-4, with 9 bases that match TRBD1. Trimming removed 5 bases from V and 7 bases from J; junction bases left unmatched: 8. The CDR3 covers 15 residues. Germline V gene lookup returns CDR1 SEHNR and CDR2 FQNEAQ (reference sequence). The CDR3 nucleotides read TGTGCCAGCAGCACCCCGGGACAGGGCATTGAAAAACTGTTTTTT. Translated: CASSTPGQGIEKLFF.

This clonotype was observed at least ten times. This chain connects TRBV20-1 to TRBJ2-5; 8 bases match TRBD1. J lost 2 bases, V lost 5 bases, and 4 bases had no gene match. This CDR3 comprises 13 residues. CDR1 and CDR2 from the germline V gene are DFQATT and SNEGSKA (reference sequence). The CDR3 loop reads CSAEWDRQETQYF. In DNA, the CDR3 is TGCAGTGCTGAATGGGACAGGCAAGAGACCCAGTACTTC.

Ten or more counts support this clonotype. The V and J genes are TRBV11-2 and TRBJ1-2; D uncertain. The CDR3 loop spans 15 amino acids. With 6 bases removed from V and 8 bases from J, the gap between germline ends came to 22 bases. From germline, CDR1 is SGHAT and CDR2 FQNNGV. CDR3 loop: CASRGGEKGPLGYTF. The CDR3 DNA reads as TGTGCCAGCAGAGGCGGTGAGAAGGGCCCGCTCGGCTACACCTTC.